A selection of T cell receptor beta chains follows, all from one sample in a study of human T cells and chemical hapten exposure. TCRdb re-derived calls from the 5' RACE reads in MiXCR, one entry per CDR3 protein. The profile covers about 81,000 distinct CDR3 sequences, with 6.5% to 8.5% appearing a single time and about 2.2% taken by the ten largest. These TCRs come from a male donor in good health. The CDR3 runs from the conserved cysteine through the conserved F or W. D genes are given only for firm matches. Clone size is given for some rows only: seen once, a few or many times, or a class if the clone is expanded.

clone size,J gene,CDR3 length,D gene,V gene,CDR3 protein,CDR3 DNA
-,TRBJ2-7,14,TRBD2,TRBV6-2/TRBV6-3,CASSYRLASYEQYF,TGTGCCAGCAGTTATCGACTAGCCTCCTACGAGCAGTACTTC
few,TRBJ2-5,16,TRBD1,TRBV25-1,CASSESRGRAWETQYF,TGTGCCAGCAGTGAGTCCAGGGGGCGGGCCTGGGAGACCCAGTACTTC
few,TRBJ1-5,14,TRBD1,TRBV4-1,CASSQEDRGQPQHF,TGCGCCAGCAGCCAAGAGGACAGGGGCCAGCCCCAGCATTTT
many,TRBJ2-1,12,-,TRBV5-1,CASSFVSTEQFF,TGCGCCAGCAGCTTTGTTAGCACTGAGCAGTTCTTC
many,TRBJ1-4,14,TRBD1,TRBV7-2,CASTPTGANEKLFF,TGTGCCAGCACCCCGACAGGGGCTAATGAAAAACTGTTTTTT
few,TRBJ2-7,14,TRBD2,TRBV30,CAWSAASGSYEQYF,TGTGCCTGGTCCGCCGCTAGCGGCTCCTACGAGCAGTACTTC
few,TRBJ2-1,13,-,TRBV20-1,CSATRNNYNEQFF,TGCAGTGCTACCAGGAACAACTACAATGAGCAGTTCTTC
few,TRBJ1-1,15,TRBD1,TRBV5-1,CASSFWRDRNTEAFF,TGCGCCAGCAGCTTTTGGAGGGACAGAAACACTGAAGCTTTCTTT
many,TRBJ2-1,17,-,TRBV7-9,CASSSPFRQSSYNEQFF,TGTGCCAGCAGCTCCCCGTTTAGACAGTCCTCCTACAATGAGCAGTTCTTC
-,TRBJ1-6,13,-,TRBV4-2,CASSQDREDSLHF,TGTGCCAGCAGCCAAGATCGCGAGGATTCCCTCCACTTT
-,TRBJ2-4,16,-,TRBV14,CASSQTDILAKNIQYF,TGTGCCAGCAGCCAAACGGACATACTAGCCAAAAACATTCAGTACTTC
many,TRBJ2-1,16,TRBD2,TRBV5-4,CASSLVLAGGYNEQFF,TGTGCCAGCAGCTTGGTTCTAGCGGGAGGGTACAATGAGCAGTTCTTC
few,TRBJ2-1,15,TRBD2,TRBV11-3,CASSLGAGFYNEQFF,TGTGCCAGCAGCTTAGGAGCGGGATTCTACAATGAGCAGTTCTTC
-,TRBJ1-2,15,-,TRBV3-1,CASSQEVGTNYGYTF,TGTGCCAGCAGCCAAGAGGTTGGGACGAACTATGGCTACACCTTC
many,TRBJ1-1,14,TRBD1,TRBV5-1,CASSLSRGPTEAFF,TGCGCCAGCAGCTTGTCCAGGGGGCCGACTGAAGCTTTCTTT
few,TRBJ1-2,14,TRBD1,TRBV9,CASSGTGLTSGYTF,TGTGCCAGCAGCGGGACAGGTCTAACTTCTGGCTACACCTTC
-,TRBJ1-5,15,-,TRBV27,CASSLKFGLNQPQHF,TGTGCCAGCAGTTTAAAGTTCGGGCTCAATCAGCCCCAGCATTTT
-,TRBJ1-5,13,-,TRBV6-5,CASSYSPDQPQHF,TGTGCCAGCAGTTACTCGCCCGATCAGCCCCAGCATTTT
many,TRBJ2-1,16,TRBD2,TRBV9,CASSVVASGRYNEQFF,TGTGCCAGCAGCGTAGTGGCTAGCGGGAGGTACAATGAGCAGTTCTTC
few,TRBJ1-1,13,-,TRBV11-2,CASSLKANTEAFF,TGTGCCAGCAGCTTAAAGGCGAACACTGAAGCTTTCTTT
few,TRBJ1-5,14,TRBD1,TRBV6-5,CASRTGAGNQPQHF,TGTGCCAGCAGGACAGGGGCAGGCAATCAGCCCCAGCATTTT
-,TRBJ2-2,17,TRBD1,TRBV7-2,CASSLRGTGTYTGELFF,TGTGCCAGCAGCTTAAGGGGGACAGGAACCTACACCGGGGAGCTGTTTTTT
few,TRBJ2-7,15,TRBD1,TRBV7-3,CASSWGQGPLYEQYF,TGTGCCAGCAGCTGGGGACAGGGGCCGCTCTACGAGCAGTACTTC
many,TRBJ2-7,13,-,TRBV2,CASSEGTYYEQYF,TGTGCCAGCAGTGAGGGGACCTACTACGAGCAGTACTTC
-,TRBJ2-1,15,-,TRBV5-1,CASSPPGASYNEQFF,TGCGCCAGCAGTCCCCCAGGGGCGTCCTACAATGAGCAGTTCTTC
many,TRBJ1-1,14,TRBD1,TRBV4-3,CASSQGGTGFEAFF,TGCGCCAGCAGCCAAGGCGGGACAGGGTTTGAAGCTTTCTTT
-,TRBJ1-1,13,-,TRBV15,CATSSLLHTEAFF,TGTGCCACCAGCAGCCTTCTGCACACTGAAGCTTTCTTT
-,TRBJ1-2,15,TRBD1,TRBV7-4,CASSPTGLKNYGYTF,TGTGCCAGCAGCCCGACAGGGCTTAAGAACTATGGCTACACCTTC
many,TRBJ2-7,15,TRBD2,TRBV20-1,CSASERASGRGEQYF,TGCAGTGCCTCAGAACGAGCTAGCGGGAGGGGGGAGCAGTACTTC
many,TRBJ1-1,14,-,TRBV5-5,CASSLVVAGTEAFF,TGTGCCAGCAGCTTGGTCGTAGCTGGCACTGAAGCTTTCTTT
few,TRBJ1-1,16,-,TRBV6-5,CASSPRRGQVNTEAFF,TGTGCCAGCAGTCCTAGGAGGGGACAAGTGAACACTGAAGCTTTCTTT
-,TRBJ2-1,17,TRBD1,TRBV7-8,CASSIRQGAKPIDEQFF,TGTGCCAGCAGCATAAGACAGGGGGCGAAACCAATTGATGAGCAGTTCTTC
few,TRBJ2-3,14,-,TRBV12-5,CASGLVPPTDTQYF,TGTGCTAGTGGTTTGGTACCCCCAACAGATACGCAGTATTTT
many,TRBJ2-7,16,-,TRBV12-3/TRBV12-4,CASSLWAFKGSSEQYF,TGTGCCAGCAGTTTATGGGCCTTCAAAGGCTCTTCCGAGCAGTACTTC
few,TRBJ1-4,14,TRBD1,TRBV6-5,CASMASGGQLKLFF,TGTGCCAGCATGGCTTCAGGGGGACAGCTTAAACTGTTTTTT
few,TRBJ2-2,13,-,TRBV11-3,CASSLRVTGELFF,TGTGCCAGCAGCTTAAGAGTTACCGGGGAGCTGTTTTTT
-,TRBJ1-3,17,TRBD1,TRBV7-9,CASSSGQEELSGNTIYF,TGTGCCAGCAGCTCAGGACAGGAAGAACTCTCTGGAAACACCATATATTTT
-,TRBJ2-4,10,-,TRBV6-2/TRBV6-3,CASSNGVQYF,TGTGCCAGCAGCAACGGGGTTCAGTACTTC
few,TRBJ2-2,13,-,TRBV19,CASIVSATGELFF,TGTGCCAGTATTGTTTCGGCCACCGGGGAGCTGTTTTTT
many,TRBJ2-3,14,-,TRBV4-2,CASSQGSWTDTQYF,TGTGCCAGCAGCCAAGGGTCCTGGACAGATACGCAGTATTTT
few,TRBJ2-7,13,-,TRBV20-1,CSASSGNANEQYF,TGCAGTGCTAGTTCGGGGAATGCGAACGAGCAGTACTTC
few,TRBJ2-7,15,-,TRBV7-9,CASRPGTPGLWEQYF,TGTGCCAGCAGGCCCGGGACTCCCGGTCTTTGGGAGCAGTACTTC
many,TRBJ1-1,13,TRBD1,TRBV30,CAWSSQGGTEAFF,TGTGCCTGGAGTTCCCAGGGGGGCACTGAAGCTTTCTTT
-,TRBJ2-1,15,TRBD2,TRBV29-1,CSVEAVAGVKNEQFF,TGCAGCGTTGAAGCCGTAGCGGGAGTAAAGAATGAGCAGTTCTTC
many,TRBJ2-7,13,TRBD2,TRBV12-3/TRBV12-4,CASRPGTSAAQYF,TGTGCCAGCAGGCCAGGGACTAGCGCTGCGCAGTACTTC
-,TRBJ2-7,16,TRBD2,TRBV20-1,CSASGRLAKSSYEQYF,TGCAGTGCTAGCGGAAGACTAGCGAAGAGCTCCTACGAGCAGTACTTC
many,TRBJ1-2,17,TRBD1,TRBV6-4,CASSDSRTGGFGYGYTF,TGTGCCAGCAGTGACTCTAGGACAGGGGGCTTTGGCTATGGCTACACCTTC
few,TRBJ1-1,14,-,TRBV5-6,CASNRGPGQREAFF,TGTGCCAGCAACAGAGGGCCCGGACAGAGAGAAGCTTTCTTT
few,TRBJ1-1,15,-,TRBV9,CASSVAGGSGTEAFF,TGTGCCAGCAGCGTAGCCGGGGGCTCTGGCACTGAAGCTTTCTTT
few,TRBJ1-6,16,-,TRBV27,CASSPTGSSYNSPLHF,TGTGCCAGCAGTCCGACCGGGTCCTCCTATAATTCACCCCTCCACTTT
many,TRBJ2-3,16,-,TRBV15,CATSVGADDSTDTQYF,TGTGCCACCAGCGTGGGGGCGGATGATAGCACAGATACGCAGTATTTT